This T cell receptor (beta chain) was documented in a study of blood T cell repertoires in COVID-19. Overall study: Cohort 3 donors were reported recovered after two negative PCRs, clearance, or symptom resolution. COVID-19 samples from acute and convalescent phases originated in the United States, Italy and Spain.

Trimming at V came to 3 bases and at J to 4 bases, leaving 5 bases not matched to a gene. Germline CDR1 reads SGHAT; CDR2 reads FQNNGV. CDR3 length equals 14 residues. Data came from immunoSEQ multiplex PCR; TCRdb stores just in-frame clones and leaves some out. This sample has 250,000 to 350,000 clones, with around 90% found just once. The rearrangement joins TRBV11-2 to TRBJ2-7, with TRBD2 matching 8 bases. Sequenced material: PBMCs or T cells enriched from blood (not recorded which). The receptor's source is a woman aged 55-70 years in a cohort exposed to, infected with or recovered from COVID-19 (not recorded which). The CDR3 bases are TGTGCCAGCAGCTTTAGCGGGACTAAGTACGAGCAGTACTTC. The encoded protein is CASSFSGTKYEQYF.